This TCR beta chain was identified during a study of post-analysis software for immune sequencing data. Looking at the study overall: The patients showed relapsing-remitting, secondary progressive and progressive-relapsing multiple sclerosis courses.

Tagging with unique molecular identifiers was a feature of the TCR beta cDNA libraries. TCRdb re-analysed the PCR reads in MiXCR, keeping a single row per CDR3 protein. The table includes hundreds of thousands of distinct CDR3 sequences, approximately 60% detected once. Regarding the study as a whole: Compared with controls, patients showed significantly lower normalized Chao1 diversity. Patients had higher frequencies than controls of about 5 TRBV segments, including TRBV5-6, TRBV5-1 and TRBV20-1.

From germline, CDR1 is DFQATT and CDR2 SNEGSKA (reference sequence). The CDR3 sequence is 14 residues long. Trimming removed 3 bases from V and 5 bases from J; junction bases left unmatched: 5. Concerning this clonotype itself: The target antigen is unknown.

The sample consisted of blood. This TCR was recovered from a girl aged 2 to 10 with multiple sclerosis. The chain carries TRBV20-1 and TRBJ1-5; 9 bases line up with TRBD1. Here the CDR3 DNA reads TGCAGTGCTAGGGCGGACAGGGGATATCAGCCCCAGCATTTT. Protein sequence: CSARADRGYQPQHF.